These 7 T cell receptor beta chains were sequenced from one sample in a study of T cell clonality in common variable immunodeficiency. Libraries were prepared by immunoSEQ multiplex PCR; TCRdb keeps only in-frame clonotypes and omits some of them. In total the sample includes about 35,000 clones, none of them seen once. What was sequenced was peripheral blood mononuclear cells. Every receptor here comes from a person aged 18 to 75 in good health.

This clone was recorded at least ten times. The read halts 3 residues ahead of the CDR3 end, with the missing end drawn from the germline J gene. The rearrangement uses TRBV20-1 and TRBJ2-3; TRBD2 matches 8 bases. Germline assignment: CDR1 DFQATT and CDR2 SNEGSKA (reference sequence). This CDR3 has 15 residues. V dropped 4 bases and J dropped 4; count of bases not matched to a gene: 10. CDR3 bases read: TGCAGTGCTACCCCAAGCGGGAGTCACCCAGATACG. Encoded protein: CSATPSGSHPDT. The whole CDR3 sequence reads CSATPSGSHPDTQYF.

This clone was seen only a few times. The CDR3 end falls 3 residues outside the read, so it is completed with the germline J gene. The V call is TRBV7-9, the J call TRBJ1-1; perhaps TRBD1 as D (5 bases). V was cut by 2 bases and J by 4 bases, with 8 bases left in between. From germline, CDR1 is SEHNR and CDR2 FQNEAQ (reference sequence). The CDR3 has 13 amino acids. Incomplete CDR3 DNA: TGTGCCAGCAGCTTAACAGGTCGCACTGAA. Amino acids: CASSLTGRTE. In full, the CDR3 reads CASSLTGRTEAFF.

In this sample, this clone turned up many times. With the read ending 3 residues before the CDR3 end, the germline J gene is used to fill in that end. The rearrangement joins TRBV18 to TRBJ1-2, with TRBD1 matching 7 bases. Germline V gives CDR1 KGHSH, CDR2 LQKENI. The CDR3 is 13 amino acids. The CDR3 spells CASSPDRVEGYTF. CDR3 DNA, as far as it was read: TGTGCCAGCTCCCCCGACAGGGTAGAAGGC.

The CDR3 DNA, read in part, is TGTGCCTGGAGTGTTGGGCCCAAGGGGCAGCCG. It encodes CAWSVGPKGQP. The full CDR3 sequence reads CAWSVGPKGQPQYF. The chain combines TRBV30 with TRBJ2-3, with D maybe TRBD1 (5 bases). Read sequence stops 3 residues before the CDR3 end, and the germline J gene provides the missing end. The CDR3 is 14 amino acids. The germline gives CDR1 GTSNPN, CDR2 SVGIG (reference sequence).

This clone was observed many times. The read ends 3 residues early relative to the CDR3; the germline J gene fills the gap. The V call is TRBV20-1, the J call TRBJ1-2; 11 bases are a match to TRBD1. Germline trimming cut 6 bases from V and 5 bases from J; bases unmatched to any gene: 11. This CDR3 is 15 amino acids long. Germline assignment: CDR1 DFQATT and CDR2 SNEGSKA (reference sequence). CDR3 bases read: TGCAGTGCCGCACCCCCCGGGACAGGGGGGTATGGC. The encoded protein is CSAAPPGTGGYG. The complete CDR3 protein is CSAAPPGTGGYGYTF.

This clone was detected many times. CDR3 bases read: TGCAGTGCTAGGGCCCCCGGACAGGGTTTTGGAGAGACG. Protein sequence: CSARAPGQGFGET. The full CDR3 reads CSARAPGQGFGETQYF. The chain employs TRBV20-1 and TRBJ2-3; TRBD1 aligns across 8 bases. The read ends 3 residues early relative to the CDR3; the germline J gene fills the gap. CDR1 and CDR2 from the germline V gene are DFQATT and SNEGSKA (reference sequence). This CDR3 has 16 residues.

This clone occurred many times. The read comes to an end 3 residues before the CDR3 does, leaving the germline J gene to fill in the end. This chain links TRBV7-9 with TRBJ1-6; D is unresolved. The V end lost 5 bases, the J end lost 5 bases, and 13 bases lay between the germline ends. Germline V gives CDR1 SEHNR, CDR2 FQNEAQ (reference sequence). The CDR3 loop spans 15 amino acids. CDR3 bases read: TGTGCCAGCAGCCGAAAACCAGGAAATAATTCACCC. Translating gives CASSRKPGNNSP. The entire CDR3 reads CASSRKPGNNSPLHF.